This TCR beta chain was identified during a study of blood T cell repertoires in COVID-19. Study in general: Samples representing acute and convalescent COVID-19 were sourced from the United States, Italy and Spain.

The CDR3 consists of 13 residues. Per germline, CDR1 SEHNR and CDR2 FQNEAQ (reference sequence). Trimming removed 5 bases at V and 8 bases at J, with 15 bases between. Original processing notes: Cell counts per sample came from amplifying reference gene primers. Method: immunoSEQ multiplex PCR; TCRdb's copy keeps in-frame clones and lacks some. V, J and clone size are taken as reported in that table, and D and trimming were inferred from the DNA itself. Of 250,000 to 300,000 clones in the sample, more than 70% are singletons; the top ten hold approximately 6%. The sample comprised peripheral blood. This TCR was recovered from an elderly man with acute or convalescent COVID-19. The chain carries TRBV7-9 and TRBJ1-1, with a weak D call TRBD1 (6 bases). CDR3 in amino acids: CASSPLAGAEAFF. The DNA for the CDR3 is TGTGCCAGCAGCCCCCTAGCGGGGGCCGAAGCTTTCTTT.